This T cell receptor beta chain was recorded in a study of blood T cell repertoires in COVID-19. Study-wide context: PBMCs, B-cell-depleted T cells, or T cells were the source of the cDNA or gDNA that made up the material.

V was clipped by 3 bases and J by 9 bases; unmatched bases: 11. The CDR3 totals 15 residues. Germline CDR1 reads SGHVS; CDR2 reads FNYEAQ. Assay: immunoSEQ multiplex PCR; the TCRdb copy retains only in-frame clones and omits some. The sample has 200,000 to 300,000 clones, around 90% seen once; the top ten hold about 2.5%. This TCR was sampled from a woman younger than 45 with acute COVID-19. The gene calls are TRBV7-6 and TRBJ2-1, with TRBD1 identical over 7 bases. Material for sequencing was PBMCs or T cells enriched from blood (not recorded which). The DNA for the CDR3 is TGTGCCAGCAGCTTTCAGGGACAGCCTTCGGGTGAGCAGTTCTTC. This encodes CASSFQGQPSGEQFF.